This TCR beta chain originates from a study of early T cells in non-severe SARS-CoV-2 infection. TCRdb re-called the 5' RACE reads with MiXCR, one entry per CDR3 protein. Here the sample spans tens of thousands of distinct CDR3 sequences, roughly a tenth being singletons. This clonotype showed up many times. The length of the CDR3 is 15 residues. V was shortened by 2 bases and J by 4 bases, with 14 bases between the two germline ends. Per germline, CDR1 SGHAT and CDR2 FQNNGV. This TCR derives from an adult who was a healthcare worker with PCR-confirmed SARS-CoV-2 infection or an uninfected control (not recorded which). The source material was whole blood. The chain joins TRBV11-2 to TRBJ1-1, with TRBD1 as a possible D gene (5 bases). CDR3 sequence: CASSLWGRRSTEAFF. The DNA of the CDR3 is TGTGCCAGCAGCTTATGGGGCCGGAGGAGCACTGAAGCTTTCTTT.